Given below is one T cell receptor (beta chain) in context. Its antigen is currently unknown. The data were obtained in a study of early T cells in non-severe SARS-CoV-2 infection. Whole-study context: It was bulk RNA from unsorted whole blood that was sequenced, and the chains were unpaired. Study-wide results and limits: Matches to VDJdb favored anti-spike CD8 responses and missed private and CD4 specificities.

As part of library construction, unique molecular identifiers were attached to individual cDNA molecules. MiXCR, applied by TCRdb to the 5' RACE reads, yields one record per CDR3 protein. The table records 110,000 or so distinct CDR3 sequences, about 12% of them present only once. This CDR3 has 15 amino acids. V lost 2 bases and J 0 bases, leaving 12 bases between the germline ends. The V gene's germline CDR1 is SGHRS and CDR2 YFSETQ. J is TRBJ2-7 and V is TRBV5-1; a possible D gene is TRBD2 (5 bases). This TCR was sampled from an adult who was a healthcare worker with PCR-confirmed SARS-CoV-2 infection or an uninfected control (not recorded which). The sequenced material came from whole blood. This chain's CDR3 is CASSFRGVASYEQYF. Here the CDR3 DNA reads TGCGCCAGCAGCTTCCGGGGAGTAGCCTCCTACGAGCAGTACTTC.